The 23 T cell receptor beta chains presented below share a single source sample, sequenced in a study of T-cell reconstitution after alpha-beta-depleted transplantation in children. Unique molecular identifiers tagged the TCRbeta library. TCRdb re-derived calls from the PCR reads in MiXCR, one entry per CDR3 protein. The sample has some 400,000 distinct CDR3 sequences; roughly 20% are singletons. The input for sequencing was PBMCs from the stem cell graft donor, taken from the stem cell graft. These receptors all come from a human donor who donated a stem cell graft to a child with acute myeloid leukemia.

The chain couples TRBV20-1 to TRBJ2-7; 9 bases match TRBD1. The CDR3 is 17 residues long. Germline V gives CDR1 DFQATT, CDR2 SNEGSKA (reference sequence). V shed 2 bases, J shed 2 bases, and the junction held 13 bases outside the gene matches. The CDR3 DNA reads TGCAGTGCTAGACGTCACGTCGCAGACAGGGGGACCTACGAGCAGTACTTC. It translates to CSARRHVADRGTYEQYF.

This clonotype has only a few counts. The genes are TRBV20-1 and TRBJ2-1; 13 nucleotides line up with TRBD2. Germline V lookup: CDR1 DFQATT, CDR2 SNEGSKA (reference sequence). The ends lost 6 bases at V and 5 bases at J; junction bases unmatched: 10. This CDR3 region has 16 residues. In DNA, the CDR3 is TGCAGTGCCGGACTAGCGGGAGCCCGTGCCCACAATGAGCAGTTCTTC. Encoded protein: CSAGLAGARAHNEQFF.

There are many counts of this clonotype. The V and J genes are TRBV7-2 and TRBJ2-7; D not resolved. With 0 bases removed from V and 3 bases from J, the gap between germline ends came to 9 bases. CDR3 length: 14 amino acids. In germline, CDR1 is SGHTA, CDR2 FQGNSA. In DNA form, the CDR3 reads TGTGCCAGCAGCTTAGCGGCCTGGAGCTACGAGCAGTACTTC. Protein sequence: CASSLAAWSYEQYF.

This clonotype turned up a few times. This sequence joins TRBV7-2 and TRBJ2-3; 7 bases map to TRBD2. This CDR3 has 14 residues. The V segment lost 7 bases and the J segment 2 bases; nucleotides outside the gene matches: 6. Germline V gene sequence: CDR1 SGHTA, CDR2 FQGNSA. CDR3 residues: CASISGVNTDTQYF. The CDR3 DNA reads as TGTGCCAGCATAAGCGGGGTGAACACAGATACGCAGTATTTT.

This clonotype was counted ten times or more. The chain carries TRBV20-1 and TRBJ2-3; 7 bases match TRBD2. The CDR3 contains 14 residues. Trimming cost V 0 bases and J 6 bases; bases outside gene matches: 6. Germline lookup yields CDR1 DFQATT and CDR2 SNEGSKA (reference sequence). CDR3 residues: CSARDLAVRDTQYF. The CDR3 region has the DNA TGCAGTGCTAGAGATCTAGCGGTCCGGGATACGCAGTATTTT.

This clonotype came up many times. The rearrangement uses TRBV29-1 and TRBJ2-3; D remains unclear. Germline assignment: CDR1 SQVTM and CDR2 ANQGSEA. Trimming left V 5 bases short and J 3 bases short, with 3 bases between. The CDR3 covers 10 residues. CDR3 amino acids: CSVRTDTQYF. The CDR3 DNA is TGCAGCGTTCGGACAGATACGCAGTATTTT.

The chain recombines TRBV4-1 with TRBJ2-1; no definite D call. Germline lookup yields CDR1 MGHRA and CDR2 YSYEKL. CDR3 length: 15 amino acids. V dropped 0 bases and J dropped 7 bases, with 13 bases sitting between them. The CDR3 sequence: CASSQDLTQWNEQFF. In DNA form, the CDR3 reads TGCGCCAGCAGCCAAGATCTGACCCAATGGAATGAGCAGTTCTTC.

The sample holds a few counts of this clonotype. The genes are TRBV6-5 and TRBJ2-3; D unclear. V lost 1 base, J lost 0 bases, and 8 bases lay in between. This CDR3 has 15 amino acids. The germline gives CDR1 MNHEY, CDR2 SVGAGI. CDR3 sequence: CASSYLRASTDTQYF. The CDR3 coding sequence is TGTGCCAGCAGTTACTTGCGCGCAAGCACAGATACGCAGTATTTT.

This clonotype appeared many times. The genes are TRBV20-1 and TRBJ2-1; either TRBD1 or TRBD2 may fit D (5 bases each). Trimming took off 5 bases at V and 5 bases at J, with 19 bases between the two ends. The germline V gene has CDR1 DFQATT and CDR2 SNEGSKA (reference sequence). This CDR3 region has 15 residues. CDR3 in DNA: TGCAGTGCTGTTAATCCCGGGACGGGTAACAATGAGCAGTTCTTC. This sequence encodes CSAVNPGTGNNEQFF.

The chain couples TRBV6-2 or TRBV6-3 to TRBJ2-2, with no clear D. Looked up from germline, CDR1 is MNHEY and CDR2 is SVGEGT. The V gene lost 6 bases and the J gene lost 0 bases, with 14 bases spanning the gap. The CDR3 contains 16 residues. The CDR3 region is CASSSRVTTNTGELFF. Here the CDR3 DNA reads TGTGCCAGCAGCTCCCGGGTCACTACGAACACCGGGGAGCTGTTTTTT.

The V gene is TRBV12-3 or TRBV12-4, the J gene TRBJ2-1; TRBD2 agrees at 8 bases. With 6 bases clipped from V and 8 bases from J, the junction kept 18 bases outside the gene matches. The CDR3 covers 17 residues. The CDR3 DNA reads as TGTGCCAGCAGCTCGACCGGGGGGGAGGGGCCTTGGGATGAGCAGTTCTTC. Translating it yields CASSSTGGEGPWDEQFF.

This clonotype was seen ten or more times. The chain's CDR3 is CASSLIKGFHEQFF. The CDR3 DNA is TGTGCCAGCAGCTTAATTAAAGGTTTCCATGAGCAGTTCTTC. The V and J genes are TRBV7-6 and TRBJ2-1; D unresolved. With 2 bases removed from V and 8 bases from J, the gap between germline ends came to 13 bases. Germline V gene lookup returns CDR1 SGHVS and CDR2 FNYEAQ. The CDR3 runs to 14 residues.

This chain links TRBV29-1 with TRBJ1-4; unclear D gene. The ends were cut back, 4 bases at V and 8 bases at J, with 5 bases in the middle. This CDR3 spans 10 amino acids. Germline CDR1 and CDR2: SQVTM and ANQGSEA. Here the CDR3 reads CSVGEEKLFF. CDR3 coding DNA: TGCAGCGTTGGGGAGGAAAAACTGTTTTTT. Drawing the rest from reference TRBV29-1 and TRBJ1-4, the complete variable domain is SAVISQKPSRDICQRGTSLTIQCQVDSQVTMMFWYRQQPGQSLTLIATANQGSEATYESGFVIDKFPISRPNLTFSTLTVSNMSPEDSSIYLCSVGEEKLFFGSGTQLSVL.

V gene TRBV15 combines with J gene TRBJ2-7; maybe TRBD1 (6 bases). V was cut by 2 bases and J by 0 bases, with 8 bases left in between. Germline-derived CDR1 and CDR2 are LNHNV and YYDKDF (reference sequence). The CDR3 extends over 14 amino acids. The CDR3 sequence is CATSRTGISYEQYF. The DNA of the CDR3 is TGTGCCACCAGCAGAACAGGGATCTCCTACGAGCAGTACTTC.

The CDR3 coding sequence is TGTGCCATCAGCGCTGGACTAGCGGGAGAGATCTACGAGCAGTACTTC. This translates into CAISAGLAGEIYEQYF. The V and J genes are TRBV10-3 and TRBJ2-7; 13 bases line up with TRBD2. The junction had 8 bases not matched to a gene; V was cut back by 6 bases and J by 3 bases. The CDR3 runs 16 residues. Germline V gene sequence: CDR1 ENHRY, CDR2 SYGVKD.

This clonotype has only a few counts. The chain links TRBV29-1 to TRBJ1-1, with D possibly TRBD1 on 5 matching bases. The germline V gene encodes CDR1 SQVTM and CDR2 ANQGSEA. The CDR3 runs to 13 residues. V was trimmed by 7 bases and J by 7 bases, leaving 19 bases between them. The CDR3 sequence: CSAGNSPRNEAFF. The CDR3 DNA reads as TGCAGCGCAGGGAACAGCCCAAGAAATGAAGCTTTCTTT.

The gene calls are TRBV2 and TRBJ2-7; D unresolved. Germline V gene lookup returns CDR1 SNHLY and CDR2 FYNNEI. CDR3 length equals 15 residues. Trimming stripped 2 bases from V and 0 bases from J, with 11 bases between. In DNA, the CDR3 is TGTGCCAGCAGTGAAAGTAGGGTTCTCTCCTACGAGCAGTACTTC. Translation: CASSESRVLSYEQYF.

This clonotype was seen more than once but under ten times. The J gene is TRBJ2-3, the V gene TRBV24-1, with 13 positions matching TRBD2. Unmatched junction bases numbered 5, after V lost 9 bases and J lost 3 bases. Germline V gene sequence: CDR1 KGHDR, CDR2 SFDVKD. The CDR3 runs to 15 residues. The CDR3 spells CATGRTSGRTDTQYF. The CDR3 DNA is TGTGCCACCGGCCGGACTAGCGGGAGAACAGATACGCAGTATTTT.

This clonotype appeared a few times. The J gene is TRBJ2-7, the V gene TRBV6-2 or TRBV6-3; TRBD1 aligns across 8 bases. The CDR3 extends over 15 amino acids. V lost 7 bases, J lost 6 bases, and 14 bases stayed unmatched. CDR1 is MNHEY, CDR2 SVGEGT, per germline. The CDR3 bases are TGTGCCAGCACGACGAAAGACAGGGGTATAGGCGAGCAGTACTTC. Translation gives CASTTKDRGIGEQYF.

This chain links TRBV5-1 with TRBJ1-2; 10 positions match TRBD1. V was pared by 0 bases and J by 7 bases, with 6 bases of the junction left unmatched. Per the germline V gene, CDR1 is SGHRS and CDR2 is YFSETQ. CDR3 size: 15 residues. CDR3 bases: TGCGCCAGCAGCTTGGAGGGACAGGGGATGGTTGGCTACACCTTC. Translation: CASSLEGQGMVGYTF.

This clonotype was seen at least ten times. V is TRBV12-3 or TRBV12-4 and J is TRBJ2-2; 7 bases fit TRBD1. CDR3 length equals 14 residues. V lost 6 bases, J lost 1 base, and 2 bases stayed unmatched. This CDR3 is CASSGDRNTGELFF. The CDR3, as DNA: TGTGCCAGCAGCGGGGACAGGAACACCGGGGAGCTGTTTTTT.

This clonotype has just a few counts. The CDR3 DNA follows: TGTGCCAGCAGTTTTAAGGGGGCGCCCAACTACGAGCAGTACTTC. Protein sequence: CASSFKGAPNYEQYF. The chain joins TRBV12-3 or TRBV12-4 to TRBJ2-7, with 7 positions matching TRBD1. CDR3 length: 15 amino acids. V was pared by 3 bases and J by 3 bases, with 8 bases of the junction left unmatched.

Only a few counts were recorded for this clonotype. The chain recombines TRBV20-1 with TRBJ1-5, with 7 bases identical to TRBD1. The CDR3 totals 16 residues. Trimming at V came to 6 bases and at J to 0 bases, leaving 11 bases not matched to a gene. CDR1 is DFQATT and CDR2 is SNEGSKA in the germline V gene (reference sequence). This CDR3 is CSAIGQAINSNQPQHF. DNA for the CDR3: TGCAGTGCCATAGGACAGGCTATTAATAGCAATCAGCCCCAGCATTTT.